Listed below are T cell receptor beta chains from one sample, sequenced in a study of cytomegalovirus exposure and HLA in healthy donors. This table comes from immunoSEQ multiplex PCR, and its TCRdb copy is limited to in-frame clones, with some not included. The sample holds over 55,000 clones, around three quarters seen once. Sequenced material: PBMCs. The receptors shown here come from a woman between 25 and 40 years old in good health and CMV-seronegative. Each CDR3 is given with its conserved first and last residue. D genes are given only for firm matches. Size values are once, few and many counts, or a class for expanded clones, and some rows have none.

cdr3_aa	cdr3_nt	v_call	j_call	d_call	clone_size
CASSQESSGGGWGNQPQHF	TGCGCCAGCAGCCAAGAAAGTTCGGGTGGAGGTTGGGGCAATCAGCCCCAGCATTTT	TRBV4-3	TRBJ1-5	.	few
CAWFPQGANYGYTF	TGTGCCTGGTTTCCTCAGGGGGCTAACTATGGCTACACCTTC	TRBV30	TRBJ1-2	TRBD1	.
CASRTGPYEQYF	TGTGCCAGCAGGACAGGGCCCTACGAGCAGTACTTC	TRBV25-1	TRBJ2-7	TRBD1	.
CASSPTGSNEQFF	TGCGCCAGCAGCCCAACAGGGTCCAATGAGCAGTTCTTC	TRBV4-1	TRBJ2-1	.	.
CASSSGTVNTQYF	TGTGCCAGCAGCTCAGGGACAGTCAATACGCAGTATTTT	TRBV7-9	TRBJ2-3	TRBD1	.
CASSYSAHQPQHF	TGTGCCAGCAGTTACTCAGCGCATCAGCCCCAGCATTTT	TRBV6-5	TRBJ1-5	.	.
CASSIVSEDEQYF	TGTGCCAGTAGTATCGTTAGCGAGGACGAGCAGTACTTC	TRBV19	TRBJ2-7	.	few
CASSGTVYEAFF	TGTGCCAGCAGTGGGACAGTTTATGAAGCTTTCTTT	TRBV2	TRBJ1-1	.	few
CATSRQWAANYGYTF	TGTGCCACCAGCAGGCAGTGGGCAGCTAACTATGGCTACACCTTC	TRBV15	TRBJ1-2	.	.
CAILRTRGSYEQYF	TGCGCCATCCTCCGGACTAGGGGTTCCTACGAGCAGTACTTC	TRBV10-1	TRBJ2-7	TRBD2	.
CASSLSLSSGANVLTF	TGTGCCAGCAGCTTAAGCCTGAGCTCTGGGGCCAACGTCCTGACTTTC	TRBV11-2	TRBJ2-6	.	.
CASSEFYRDNPEAFF	TGTGCCAGCAGTGAATTTTACAGGGACAATCCTGAAGCTTTCTTT	TRBV6-1	TRBJ1-1	.	once
CASSRAGQGGETQYF	TGCGCCAGCAGCCGGGCCGGACAGGGGGGAGAGACCCAGTACTTC	TRBV5-1	TRBJ2-5	TRBD1	.
CASSLHSLNTEAFF	TGTGCCAGCAGCTTGCACAGCTTGAACACTGAAGCTTTCTTT	TRBV5-6	TRBJ1-1	.	.
CASSQGFSPLYEQYF	TGCGCCAGCAGCCAAGGCTTTAGCCCGCTCTACGAGCAGTACTTC	TRBV4-3	TRBJ2-7	.	.
CASSFAQGAGTEAFF	TGTGCCAGCAGCTTTGCCCAGGGGGCTGGGACTGAAGCTTTCTTT	TRBV7-2	TRBJ1-1	TRBD1	.
CASTLGSSPAYEQYF	TGTGCCAGCACCCTCGGTAGTTCACCCGCCTACGAGCAGTACTTC	TRBV5-4	TRBJ2-7	.	.
CASKGTSNTGELFF	TGTGCCAGCAAAGGGACATCGAACACCGGGGAGCTGTTTTTT	TRBV2	TRBJ2-2	.	.
CASSPGLQETQYF	TGTGCCAGCTCACCGGGACTACAAGAGACCCAGTACTTC	TRBV18	TRBJ2-5	TRBD2	.
CASTGTSGGGTQYF	TGTGCCAGCACGGGGACTAGCGGCGGCGGTACGCAGTATTTT	TRBV6-1	TRBJ2-3	TRBD2	few
CATQWGDNSPLHF	TGTGCCACGCAGTGGGGAGATAATTCACCCCTCCACTTT	TRBV6-1	TRBJ1-6	.	few
CASSEDSDSAKNIQYF	TGCGCCAGCAGTGAAGACTCAGATTCAGCCAAAAACATTCAGTACTTC	TRBV10-2	TRBJ2-4	.	once
CATSRAVSESYWRGPSGANVLTF	TGTGCCACCAGCAGAGCGGTTTCCGAAAGTTATTGGCGGGGTCCCTCTGGGGCCAACGTCCTGACTTTC	TRBV15	TRBJ2-6	.	.
CAWGRYNSPLHF	TGTGCCTGGGGTCGGTATAATTCACCCCTCCACTTT	TRBV30	TRBJ1-6	.	.
CASSLGGFNYGYTF	TGTGCCAGCAGCTTAGGAGGGTTTAACTATGGCTACACCTTC	TRBV7-2	TRBJ1-2	.	.
CASGRQGLGNTEAFF	TGTGCCAGCGGGAGACAGGGTTTAGGGAACACTGAAGCTTTCTTT	TRBV6-1	TRBJ1-1	TRBD1	few
CASSPGTGPAYEQYF	TGTGCCAGCAGCCCCGGGACAGGCCCCGCCTACGAGCAGTACTTC	TRBV5-8	TRBJ2-7	TRBD1	.
CAWNKGQGLSYEQYF	TGTGCCTGGAATAAGGGACAGGGTCTCTCCTACGAGCAGTACTTC	TRBV30	TRBJ2-7	TRBD1	.
CASSNFRDRGAPVPGNTIYF	TGTGCCAGCAGCAATTTCCGGGACAGGGGCGCTCCTGTCCCTGGAAACACCATATATTTT	TRBV7-6	TRBJ1-3	TRBD1	.
CASSAIQGDTQYF	TGTGCCAGCAGCGCCATACAGGGAGATACGCAGTATTTT	TRBV7-3	TRBJ2-3	.	.
CASSSSYQETQYF	TGTGCCAGCAGCTCTTCGTACCAAGAGACCCAGTACTTC	TRBV7-3	TRBJ2-5	.	.
CAVKVRTDYGYTF	TGTGCCGTCAAGGTCCGGACAGACTATGGCTACACCTTC	TRBV27	TRBJ1-2	.	.
CASLPGQNYGYTF	TGTGCCAGCCTCCCCGGACAGAACTATGGCTACACCTTC	TRBV6-1	TRBJ1-2	.	.
CASDPGQGFHTF	TGTGCCAGCGACCCTGGACAGGGGTTCCACACCTTC	TRBV28	TRBJ1-2	TRBD1	.
CASSHKQAWVGNQPQHF	TGTGCCAGCAGCCATAAACAGGCATGGGTAGGCAATCAGCCCCAGCATTTT	TRBV7-8	TRBJ1-5	.	.
CASCGARSYEQYF	TGTGCCAGCTGTGGGGCCCGCTCCTACGAGCAGTACTTC	TRBV6-1	TRBJ2-7	.	.
CASSQVGTGQETQYF	TGCGCCAGCAGCCAAGTGGGGACAGGGCAAGAGACCCAGTACTTC	TRBV4-1	TRBJ2-5	TRBD1	.
CASSRPRRTGCNQPQHF	TGCGCCAGCAGTCGCCCACGTCGGACAGGGTGCAATCAGCCCCAGCATTTT	TRBV23-1	TRBJ1-5	TRBD1	once
CSAKWGREQFF	TGCAGTGCTAAATGGGGCAGGGAACAGTTCTTC	TRBV20-1	TRBJ2-1	.	.
CASSSTVTKNIQYF	TGTGCCAGCAGCTCCACGGTGACCAAAAACATTCAGTACTTC	TRBV7-9	TRBJ2-4	.	once
CASSLDPGIPEAFF	TGCGCCAGCAGCTTGGATCCAGGGATCCCTGAAGCTTTCTTT	TRBV5-1	TRBJ1-1	.	once
CASSEHGGGLTDTQYF	TGTGCCAGCAGTGAACATGGCGGGGGGCTCACAGATACGCAGTATTTT	TRBV2	TRBJ2-3	TRBD2	.
CASSFQVSTDTQYF	TGCGCCAGCAGCTTCCAGGTTAGCACAGATACGCAGTATTTT	TRBV5-1	TRBJ2-3	.	.
CASSYRGTSYNSPLHF	TGTGCCAGCAGCTACAGGGGAACCTCCTATAATTCACCCCTCCACTTT	TRBV6-5	TRBJ1-6	TRBD1	.
CAWSFRETQYF	TGTGCCTGGAGTTTCCGAGAGACCCAGTACTTC	TRBV30	TRBJ2-5	.	.
CASSESSDTQYF	TGCGCCAGCAGTGAGTCCTCAGATACGCAGTATTTT	TRBV10-1	TRBJ2-3	.	.
CASSLGQGNTEAFF	TGTGCCAGCAGCTTAGGCCAGGGTAACACTGAAGCTTTCTTT	TRBV7-8	TRBJ1-1	.	once